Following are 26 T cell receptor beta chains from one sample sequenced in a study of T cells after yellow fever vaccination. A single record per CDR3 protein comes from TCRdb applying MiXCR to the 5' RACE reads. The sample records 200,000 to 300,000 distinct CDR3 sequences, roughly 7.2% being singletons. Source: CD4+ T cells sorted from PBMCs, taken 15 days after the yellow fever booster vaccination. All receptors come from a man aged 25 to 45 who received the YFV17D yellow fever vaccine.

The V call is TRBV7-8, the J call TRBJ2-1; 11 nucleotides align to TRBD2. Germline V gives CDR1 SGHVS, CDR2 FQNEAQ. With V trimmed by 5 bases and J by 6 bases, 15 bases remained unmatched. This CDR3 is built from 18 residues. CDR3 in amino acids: CASSTRRQLAGGVNEQFF. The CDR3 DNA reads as TGTGCCAGCAGCACCCGACGGCAGCTAGCGGGAGGCGTCAATGAGCAGTTCTTC.

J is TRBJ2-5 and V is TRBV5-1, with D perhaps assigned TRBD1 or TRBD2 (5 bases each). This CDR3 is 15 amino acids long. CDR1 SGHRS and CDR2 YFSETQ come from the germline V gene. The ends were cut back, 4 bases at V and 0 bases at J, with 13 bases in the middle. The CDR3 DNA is TGCGCCAGCAGCCTCTCCGGGGCGTACCAAGAGACCCAGTACTTC. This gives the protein CASSLSGAYQETQYF.

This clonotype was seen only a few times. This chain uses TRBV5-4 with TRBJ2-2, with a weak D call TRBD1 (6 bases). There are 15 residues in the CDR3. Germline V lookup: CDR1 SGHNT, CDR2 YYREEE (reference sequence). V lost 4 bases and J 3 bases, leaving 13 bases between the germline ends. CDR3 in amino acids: CASSPRAGDTGELFF. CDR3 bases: TGTGCCAGCAGCCCGAGGGCAGGGGACACCGGGGAGCTGTTTTTT.

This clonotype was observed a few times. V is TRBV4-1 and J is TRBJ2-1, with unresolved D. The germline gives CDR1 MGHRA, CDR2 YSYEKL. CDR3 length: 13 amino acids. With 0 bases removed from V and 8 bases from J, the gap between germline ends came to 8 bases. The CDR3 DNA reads TGCGCCAGCAGCCAAGATCTGCTATATGAGCAGTTCTTC. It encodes CASSQDLLYEQFF.

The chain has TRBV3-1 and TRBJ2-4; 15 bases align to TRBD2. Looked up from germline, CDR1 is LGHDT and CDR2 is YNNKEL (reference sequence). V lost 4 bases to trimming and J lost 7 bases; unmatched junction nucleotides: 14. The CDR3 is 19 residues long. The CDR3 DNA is TGTGCCAGCAGCCGAAATTCAGGACTAGCGGGAGGGCCAAGGAACATTCAGTACTTC. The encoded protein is CASSRNSGLAGGPRNIQYF. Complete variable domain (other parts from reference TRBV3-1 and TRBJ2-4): DTAVSQTPKYLVTQMGNDKSIKCEQNLGHDTMYWYKQDSKKFLKIMFSYNNKELIINETVPNRFSPKSPDKAHLNLHINSLELGDSAVYFCASSRNSGLAGGPRNIQYFGAGTRLSVL.

The CDR3 region is CASSHGTVNQPQHF. The CDR3 DNA sequence: TGTGCCAGCAGCCACGGGACAGTCAATCAGCCCCAGCATTTT. The gene calls are TRBV7-9 and TRBJ1-5, with 7 bases that match TRBD1. The CDR3 is 14 residues long. The germline V gene encodes CDR1 SEHNR and CDR2 FQNEAQ (reference sequence). V gave up 5 bases and J gave up 3 bases; unmatched junction bases: 4.

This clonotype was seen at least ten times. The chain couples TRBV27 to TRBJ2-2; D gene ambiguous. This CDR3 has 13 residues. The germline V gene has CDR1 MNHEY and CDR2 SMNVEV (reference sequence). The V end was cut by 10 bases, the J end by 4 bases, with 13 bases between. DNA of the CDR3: TGTGCCACCCTTGGCCCGTCCACCGGGGAGCTGTTTTTT. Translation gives CATLGPSTGELFF.

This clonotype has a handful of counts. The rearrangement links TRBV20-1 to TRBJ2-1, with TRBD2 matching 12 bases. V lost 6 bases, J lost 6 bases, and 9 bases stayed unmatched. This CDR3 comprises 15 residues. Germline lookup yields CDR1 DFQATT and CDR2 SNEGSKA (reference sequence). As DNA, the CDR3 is TGCAGTGCCCCCAATCTAGCGGGAGGGACCAATGAGCAGTTCTTC. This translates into CSAPNLAGGTNEQFF.

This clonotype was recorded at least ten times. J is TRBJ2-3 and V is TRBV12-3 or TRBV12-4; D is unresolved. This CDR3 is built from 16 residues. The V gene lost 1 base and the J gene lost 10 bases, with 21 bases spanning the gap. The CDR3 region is CASSLGSLLQTNSQYF. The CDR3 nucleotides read TGTGCCAGCAGTTTAGGGAGCCTCCTGCAAACGAACTCGCAGTATTTT.

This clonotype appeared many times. CDR3 sequence (DNA): TGTGCCAGCAGTTACTCAGCGGCACTCCAAGAGACCCAGTACTTC. Its translation: CASSYSAALQETQYF. The chain employs TRBV28 and TRBJ2-5, with D perhaps matching TRBD2 (5 bases). CDR1 and CDR2 (germline): MDHEN, SYDVKM. The V end was cut by 4 bases, the J end by 1 base, with 13 bases between. The CDR3 runs 15 residues.

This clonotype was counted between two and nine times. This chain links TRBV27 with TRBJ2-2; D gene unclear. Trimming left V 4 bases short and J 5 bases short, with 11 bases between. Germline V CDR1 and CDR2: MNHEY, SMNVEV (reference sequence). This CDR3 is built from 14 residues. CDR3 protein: CASSSILNTGELFF. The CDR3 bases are TGTGCCAGCAGTTCAATTTTGAATACCGGGGAGCTGTTTTTT.

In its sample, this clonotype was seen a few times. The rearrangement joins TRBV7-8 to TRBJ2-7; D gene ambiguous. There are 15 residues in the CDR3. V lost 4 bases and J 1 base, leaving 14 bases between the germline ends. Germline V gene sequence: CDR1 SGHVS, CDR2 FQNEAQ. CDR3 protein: CASSYTMHTSYEQYF. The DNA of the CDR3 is TGTGCCAGCAGCTATACAATGCATACGTCCTACGAGCAGTACTTC.

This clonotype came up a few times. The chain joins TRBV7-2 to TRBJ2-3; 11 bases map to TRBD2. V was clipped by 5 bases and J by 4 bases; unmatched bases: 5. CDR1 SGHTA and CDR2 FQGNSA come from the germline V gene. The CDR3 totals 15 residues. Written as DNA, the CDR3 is TGTGCCAGCAGCATTAGCGGGAGGGCCCCAGATACGCAGTATTTT. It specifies CASSISGRAPDTQYF.

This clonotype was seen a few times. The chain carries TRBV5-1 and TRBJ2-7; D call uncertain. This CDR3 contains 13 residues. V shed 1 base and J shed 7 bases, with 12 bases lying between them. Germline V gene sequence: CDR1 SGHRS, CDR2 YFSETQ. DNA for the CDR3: TGCGCCAGCAGCTTGTCGATGTTTCGGGAGCAGTACTTC. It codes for CASSLSMFREQYF. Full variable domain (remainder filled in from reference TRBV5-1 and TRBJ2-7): KAGVTQTPRYLIKTRGQQVTLSCSPISGHRSVSWYQQTPGQGLQFLFEYFSETQRNKGNFPGRFSGRQFSNSRSEMNVSTLELGDSALYLCASSLSMFREQYFGPGTRLTVT.

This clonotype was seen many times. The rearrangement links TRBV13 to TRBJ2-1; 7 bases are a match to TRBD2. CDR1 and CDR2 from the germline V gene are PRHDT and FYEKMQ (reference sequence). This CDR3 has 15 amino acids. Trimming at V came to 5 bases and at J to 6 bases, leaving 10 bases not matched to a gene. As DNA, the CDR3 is TGTGCCAGCAGCGCGCGGGGAGCGGGACCCAATGAGCAGTTCTTC. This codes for CASSARGAGPNEQFF.

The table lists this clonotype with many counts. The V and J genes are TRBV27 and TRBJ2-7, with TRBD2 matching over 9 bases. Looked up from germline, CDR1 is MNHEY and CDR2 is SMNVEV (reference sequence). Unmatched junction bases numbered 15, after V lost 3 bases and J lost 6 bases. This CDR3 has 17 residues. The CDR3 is CASSFTVGASGNAEQYF. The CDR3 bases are TGTGCCAGCAGTTTTACGGTCGGGGCTAGCGGGAATGCCGAGCAGTACTTC.

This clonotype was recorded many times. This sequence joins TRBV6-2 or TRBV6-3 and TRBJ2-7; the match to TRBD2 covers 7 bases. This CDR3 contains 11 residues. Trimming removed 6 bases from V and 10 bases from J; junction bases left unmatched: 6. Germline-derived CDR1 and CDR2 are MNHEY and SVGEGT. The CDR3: CASRSLAEQYF. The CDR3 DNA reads TGTGCCAGCAGATCTCTAGCGGAACAGTACTTC.

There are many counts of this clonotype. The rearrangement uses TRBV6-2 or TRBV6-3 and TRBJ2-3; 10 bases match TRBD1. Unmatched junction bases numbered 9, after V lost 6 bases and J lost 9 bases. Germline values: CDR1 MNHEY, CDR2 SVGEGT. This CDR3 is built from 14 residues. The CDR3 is CASSGTGVYGTQYF. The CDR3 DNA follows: TGTGCCAGCAGCGGGACAGGGGTTTATGGGACGCAGTATTTT.

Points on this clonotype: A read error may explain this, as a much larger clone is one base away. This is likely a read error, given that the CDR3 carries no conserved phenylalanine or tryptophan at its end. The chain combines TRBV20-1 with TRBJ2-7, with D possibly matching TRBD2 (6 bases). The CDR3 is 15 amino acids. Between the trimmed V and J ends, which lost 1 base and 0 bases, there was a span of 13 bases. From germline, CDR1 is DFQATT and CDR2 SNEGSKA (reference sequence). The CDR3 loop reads CSARALGGSSYEQYL. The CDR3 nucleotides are TGCAGTGCTAGAGCCTTGGGGGGTTCCTCCTACGAGCAGTACTTA.

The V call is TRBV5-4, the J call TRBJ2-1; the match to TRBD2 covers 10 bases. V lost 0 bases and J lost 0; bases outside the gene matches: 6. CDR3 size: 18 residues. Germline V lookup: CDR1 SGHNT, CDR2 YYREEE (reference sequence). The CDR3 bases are TGTGCCAGCAGCTTGGTTAGCGGGAGGCTCCTCTCCTACAATGAGCAGTTCTTC. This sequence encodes CASSLVSGRLLSYNEQFF. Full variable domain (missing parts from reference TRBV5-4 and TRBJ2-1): ETGVTQSPTHLIKTRGQQVTLRCSSQSGHNTVSWYQQALGQGPQFIFQYYREEENGRGNFPPRFSGLQFPNYSSELNVNALELDDSALYLCASSLVSGRLLSYNEQFFGPGTRLTVL.

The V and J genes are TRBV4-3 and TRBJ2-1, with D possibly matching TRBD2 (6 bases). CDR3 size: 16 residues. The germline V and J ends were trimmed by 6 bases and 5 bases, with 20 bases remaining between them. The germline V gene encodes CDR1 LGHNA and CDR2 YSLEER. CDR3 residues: CASSRERTRYHNEQFF. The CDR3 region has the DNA TGCGCCAGCAGTCGGGAGAGGACAAGATACCACAATGAGCAGTTCTTC.

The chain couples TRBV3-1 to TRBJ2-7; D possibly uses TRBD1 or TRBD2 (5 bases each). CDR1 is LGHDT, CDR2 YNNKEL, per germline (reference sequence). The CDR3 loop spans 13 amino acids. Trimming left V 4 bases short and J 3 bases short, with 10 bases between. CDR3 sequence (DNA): TGTGCCAGCAGCCGGGACGGTTACTACGAGCAGTACTTC. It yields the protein CASSRDGYYEQYF.

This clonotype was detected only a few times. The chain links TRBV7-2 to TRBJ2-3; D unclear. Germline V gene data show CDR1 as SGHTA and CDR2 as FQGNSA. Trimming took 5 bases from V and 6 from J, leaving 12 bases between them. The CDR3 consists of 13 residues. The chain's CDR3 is CASSPQYSDTQYF. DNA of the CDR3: TGTGCCAGCAGCCCACAGTACTCGGATACGCAGTATTTT.

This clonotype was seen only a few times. The CDR3 protein is CASSGLLVEAFF. In DNA form, the CDR3 reads TGTGCCAGCAGTGGGCTACTAGTTGAAGCTTTCTTT. The genes are TRBV12-3 or TRBV12-4 and TRBJ1-1; D unclear. V dropped 5 bases and J dropped 7 bases, with 11 bases sitting between them. The CDR3 runs 12 residues.

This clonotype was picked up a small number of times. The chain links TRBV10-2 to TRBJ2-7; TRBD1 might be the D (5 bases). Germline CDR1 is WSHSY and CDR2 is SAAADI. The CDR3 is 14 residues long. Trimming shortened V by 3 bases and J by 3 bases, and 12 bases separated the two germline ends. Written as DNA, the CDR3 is TGCGCCAGCAGTGAAACGTACCAGGGCTACGAGCAGTACTTC. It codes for CASSETYQGYEQYF.

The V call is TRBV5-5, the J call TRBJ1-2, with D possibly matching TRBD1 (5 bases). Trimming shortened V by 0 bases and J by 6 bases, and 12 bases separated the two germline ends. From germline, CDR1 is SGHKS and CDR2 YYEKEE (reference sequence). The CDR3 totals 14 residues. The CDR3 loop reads CASSLAQGVNGYTF. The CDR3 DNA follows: TGTGCCAGCAGCTTGGCTCAGGGAGTTAATGGCTACACCTTC.